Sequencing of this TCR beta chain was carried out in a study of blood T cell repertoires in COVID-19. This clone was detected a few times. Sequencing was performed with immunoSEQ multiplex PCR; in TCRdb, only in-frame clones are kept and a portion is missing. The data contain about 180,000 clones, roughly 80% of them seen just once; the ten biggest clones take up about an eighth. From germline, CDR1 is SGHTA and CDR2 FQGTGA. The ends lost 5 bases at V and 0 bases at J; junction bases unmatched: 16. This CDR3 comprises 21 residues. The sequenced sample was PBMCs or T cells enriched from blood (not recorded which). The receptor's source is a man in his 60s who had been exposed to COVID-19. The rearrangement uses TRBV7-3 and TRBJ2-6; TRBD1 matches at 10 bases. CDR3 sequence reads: CASSLRAIRDRGSSGANVLTF. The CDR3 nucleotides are TGTGCCAGCAGCCTAAGGGCGATCCGGGACAGGGGTAGCTCTGGGGCCAACGTCCTGACTTTC.